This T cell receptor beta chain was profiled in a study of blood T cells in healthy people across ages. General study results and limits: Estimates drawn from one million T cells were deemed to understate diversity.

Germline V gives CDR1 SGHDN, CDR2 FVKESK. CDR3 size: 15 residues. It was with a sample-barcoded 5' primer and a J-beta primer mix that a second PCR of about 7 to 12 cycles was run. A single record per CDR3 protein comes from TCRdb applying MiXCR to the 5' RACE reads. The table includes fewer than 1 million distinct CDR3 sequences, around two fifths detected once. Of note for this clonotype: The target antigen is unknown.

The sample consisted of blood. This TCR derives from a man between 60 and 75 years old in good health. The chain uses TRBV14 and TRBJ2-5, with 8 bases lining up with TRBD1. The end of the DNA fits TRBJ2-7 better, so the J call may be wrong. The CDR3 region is CASSQASGQGYEQYF. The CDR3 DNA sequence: TGTGCCAGCAGCCAAGCGTCCGGACAGGGTTACGAGCAGTACTTC.